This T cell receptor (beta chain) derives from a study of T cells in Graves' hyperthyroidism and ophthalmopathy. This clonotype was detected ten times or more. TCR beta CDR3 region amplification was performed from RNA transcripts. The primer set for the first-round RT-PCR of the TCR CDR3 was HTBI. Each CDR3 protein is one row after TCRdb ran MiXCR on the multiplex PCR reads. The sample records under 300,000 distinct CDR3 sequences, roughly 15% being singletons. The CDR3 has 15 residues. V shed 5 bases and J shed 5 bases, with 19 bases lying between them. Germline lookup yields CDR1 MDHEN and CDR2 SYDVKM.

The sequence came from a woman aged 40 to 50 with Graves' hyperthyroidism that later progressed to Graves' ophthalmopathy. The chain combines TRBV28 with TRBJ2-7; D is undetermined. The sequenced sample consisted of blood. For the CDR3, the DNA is TGTGCCAGCAGTCCCCCAACCCTGCTAGTCCACGAGCAGTACTTC. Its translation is CASSPPTLLVHEQYF.